The sequence of this T cell receptor (beta chain) was determined in a study of T cell changes during pregnancy in multiple sclerosis (dated by TCRdb to between 2017 and 2020). For context, the study as a whole: The study examined how the T cell repertoire changed over the course of pregnancy in women with multiple sclerosis.

Notes on this clone: Its antigen is still unknown. Base qualities are missing; no much larger clone stands one base away.

The library came from the immunoSEQ multiplex PCR assay. This is the immuneACCESS table as TCRdb keeps it, with only in-frame sequences that have V and J called. A part of the clones is gone; compared with another copy, unresolved V genes explain less than half, and the rest is unexplained. The sample table shows around 16,000 clones, and around 83% are seen once. Jointly, the top ten make up roughly 15% of the sample. From cysteine to phenylalanine, the CDR3 is 15 amino acids long. The entry retains the CDR3 DNA only, 45 bases that are in frame from base 1. The germline V gene supplies CDR1 SGHTA and CDR2 FQGNSA. V loses 4 bases, J loses 2 bases, and the germline ends lie 12 bases apart.

The chain links TRBV7-2 with TRBJ1-3, with the D gene call left open. The sample was CD8+ T cells from peripheral blood mononuclear cells, taken after pregnancy. The TCR comes from a female donor in good health, enrolled as a control in a pregnancy study. The nucleotide sequence is TGTGCCAGCAGCTACCCCGGGAGGGCTGGAAACACCATATATTTT. Translation gives CASSYPGRAGNTIYF.